A single sample gave rise to the 9 T cell receptor beta chains below, sequenced in a study of T cell repertoires in cytomegalovirus infection. One entry per CDR3 protein, called by TCRdb with MiXCR from the reads. This sample has 680,000 or so distinct CDR3 sequences, with approximately 33% found just once. Antigens for these TCRs are unknown. The sequenced sample was cultured PBMCs, obtained from culture after CMV antigen stimulation. The receptors were sampled from a human donor in good health (CMV status not recorded). Some clones in this sample may be carry-over from other donors' samples.

This clonotype has just a few counts. The chain carries TRBV5-4 and TRBJ1-4, with 9 bases that match TRBD1. Germline-derived CDR1 and CDR2 are SGHNT and YYREEE (reference sequence). The V gene end was trimmed by 4 bases and the J gene end by 8 bases; junction bases not matched to a gene: 12. This CDR3 has 16 amino acids. CDR3 amino acids: CASSRTGANSREKLFF. The DNA for the CDR3 is TGTGCCAGCAGCCGGACAGGGGCAAATTCACGGGAAAAACTGTTTTTT.

The chain links TRBV6-1 to TRBJ2-3; 10 positions agree with TRBD1. Germline trimming cut 6 bases from V and 5 bases from J; bases unmatched to any gene: 17. This CDR3 has 18 amino acids. Per germline, CDR1 MNHNS and CDR2 SASEGT. The CDR3 sequence: CASRDLTPPGQGKDTQYF. CDR3 DNA: TGTGCCAGCAGGGACCTTACACCCCCGGGACAGGGGAAAGATACGCAGTATTTT.

This clonotype occurred many times. The chain uses TRBV7-2 and TRBJ2-1, with 10 bases matching TRBD2. The CDR3 loop spans 13 amino acids. V trimming: 1 base; J trimming: 15 bases; junction bases outside the gene matches: 6. The germline gives CDR1 SGHTA, CDR2 FQGNSA. The CDR3 region has the DNA TGTGCCAGCAGCTTAGAAGCGGGAGGGCCCCGGTTCTTC. This translates into CASSLEAGGPRFF.

This rearrangement joins TRBV20-1 to TRBJ2-3; 8 bases align to TRBD2. With V trimmed by 0 bases and J by 5 bases, 7 bases remained unmatched. The germline V gene has CDR1 DFQATT and CDR2 SNEGSKA (reference sequence). This CDR3 has 15 residues. CDR3 protein: CSARDSRGGRDTQYF. CDR3 in DNA: TGCAGTGCTAGAGATTCCCGGGGGGGCCGAGATACGCAGTATTTT.

This sequence joins TRBV7-6 and TRBJ1-1; 9 bases are a match to TRBD1. This CDR3 spans 14 amino acids. The V gene's germline CDR1 is SGHVS and CDR2 FNYEAQ. After removal of 8 bases from V and 1 base from J, the junction contained 5 bases not matched to a gene. The CDR3 loop reads CASEQGAGNTEAFF. The CDR3 DNA sequence: TGTGCCAGCGAACAGGGGGCAGGGAACACTGAAGCTTTCTTT. The full variable domain, completed using reference TRBV7-6 and TRBJ1-1, is GAGVSQSPRYKVTKRGQDVALRCDPISGHVSLYWYRQALGQGPEFLTYFNYEAQQDKSGLPNDRFSAERPEGSISTLTIQRTEQRDSAMYRCASEQGAGNTEAFFGQGTRLTVV.

This clonotype has only a few counts. The J gene is TRBJ1-3, the V gene TRBV10-3; D possibly corresponds to TRBD1 (6 bases). In germline, CDR1 is ENHRY, CDR2 SYGVKD. The ends were cut back, 6 bases at V and 6 bases at J, with 9 bases in the middle. This CDR3 comprises 12 residues. DNA of the CDR3: TGTGCCATCAGACCAGGGGAAAACACCATATATTTT. It encodes CAIRPGENTIYF.

The CDR3 DNA is TGCGCCAGCAGCCAAGATAGTTTTAGTAGTCGGCCCCAGCATTTT. The encoded protein is CASSQDSFSSRPQHF. The gene calls are TRBV4-3 and TRBJ1-5; D is uncertain. Trimming stripped 0 bases from V and 9 bases from J, with 15 bases between. From germline, CDR1 is LGHNA and CDR2 YSLEER. The CDR3 sequence is 15 residues long.

This clonotype was seen more than once but under ten times. The CDR3 DNA sequence: TGTGCCAGCAGTTTTCACGACGGACGCAATCAGCCCCAGCATTTT. This translates into CASSFHDGRNQPQHF. The chain uses TRBV12-3 or TRBV12-4 and TRBJ1-5; D is uncertain. V was clipped by 3 bases and J by 2 bases, with 11 bases between them. This CDR3 contains 15 residues.

The chain employs TRBV2 and TRBJ1-1, with a possible D match to TRBD1 (6 bases). The germline CDR1 and CDR2 sequences are SNHLY and FYNNEI. With 7 bases removed from V and 3 bases from J, the gap between germline ends came to 15 bases. The CDR3 has 14 residues. The CDR3 bases are TGTGCCAGCACCATCAACAGGGTGGACACTGAAGCTTTCTTT. Its translation is CASTINRVDTEAFF.